The rows below give T cell receptor beta chains drawn from one sample of a study of blood T cell repertoires in COVID-19. The protocol was immunoSEQ multiplex PCR, while the TCRdb copy is restricted to in-frame clones and leaves out a portion. The sample holds fewer than 250,000 clones, 70% to 90% seen once. The sequenced sample consisted of peripheral blood. The receptor source for this set is a man in his fifties with COVID-19, enrolled during active disease. Both conserved end residues are part of each CDR3. D genes are given only for firm matches. Clone sizes are given selectively: once, few, many, or a class where the clone is expanded.

D	size	J	V	DNA	CDR3
TRBD1	-	TRBJ1-2	TRBV2	TGTGCCAGCAGTGTGCGAGCCGGGACAGGGGTCTCTGGCTACACCTTC	CASSVRAGTGVSGYTF
TRBD2	-	TRBJ2-3	TRBV13	TGTGCCAGCAAACGAAGTCCCGGACTAGCGGGAGCCAGCACAGATACGCAGTATTTT	CASKRSPGLAGASTDTQYF
TRBD1	once	TRBJ1-1	TRBV28	TGTGCCAGCAGTTTGTTGAGTGCGACAGGGTATACTTTCTTT	CASSLLSATGYTFF
-	-	TRBJ1-1	TRBV19	TGTGCCAGTCTGACTGGCAACCCGAACACTGAAGCTTTCTTT	CASLTGNPNTEAFF
TRBD2	-	TRBJ2-3	TRBV3-1/TRBV3-2	TGTGCCAGCAGCCAACCCTCTAGCGGGGGTCCCACAGATACGCAGTATTTT	CASSQPSSGGPTDTQYF
TRBD1	-	TRBJ2-4	TRBV18	TGTGCCAGCTCACCACCGCAGGGGGCGGCCAAAAACATTCAGTACTTC	CASSPPQGAAKNIQYF
TRBD1	-	TRBJ1-3	TRBV5-1	TGCGCCAGCAGCTTATTTATGGGACAGGGATTTGGAAACACCATATATTTT	CASSLFMGQGFGNTIYF
-	few	TRBJ2-2	TRBV5-4	TGTGCCAGCAGCTTGCAGGGCACGGCCGGGGAGCTGTTTTTT	CASSLQGTAGELFF
-	-	TRBJ1-5	TRBV9	TGTGCCAGCAGCGACGGGAATAGCAATCAGCCCCAGCATTTT	CASSDGNSNQPQHF
TRBD1	-	TRBJ1-2	TRBV6-5	TGTGCCAGCAGTTACTCGATAACGGGACAGGGCGGTGGCTACACCTTC	CASSYSITGQGGGYTF
TRBD2	-	TRBJ2-1	TRBV19	TGTGCCAGTAGTTCCCCGACTAGCGGGGGGGCCTTAAATGAGCAGTTCTTC	CASSSPTSGGALNEQFF
-	-	TRBJ1-1	TRBV28	TGTGCCAGCAGCTTGCAGGGTATGAACACTGAAGCTTTCTTT	CASSLQGMNTEAFF
-	-	TRBJ1-1	TRBV28	TGTGCCAGCAGATCTACAGGAGACCGAGGTACTGAAGCTTTCTTT	CASRSTGDRGTEAFF
-	few	TRBJ1-6	TRBV5-6	TGTGCCAGCAGCTTCTTTGGGGGCGGGCATAATTCACCCCTCCACTTT	CASSFFGGGHNSPLHF
TRBD1	-	TRBJ1-5	TRBV30	TGTGCCTGGGGGACAGGGAACAATCAGCCCCAGCATTTT	CAWGTGNNQPQHF
TRBD1	once	TRBJ2-7	TRBV10-3	TGTGCCATCAGTGGAGGGACAGTGGAATCCTACGAGCAGTACTTC	CAISGGTVESYEQYF
TRBD1	-	TRBJ1-6	TRBV6-5	TGTGCCAGTAGAGCCCAGACAGGGGATCGTTCACCCCTCCACTTT	CASRAQTGDRSPLHF
TRBD1	-	TRBJ1-5	TRBV18	TGTGCCAGCTCACCCGGACAGGGAAGCAATCAGCCCCAGCATTTT	CASSPGQGSNQPQHF
TRBD1	-	TRBJ1-6	TRBV6-5	TGTGCCAGCAGTTCCGGGACAGGGTGGGATTCACCCCTCCACTTT	CASSSGTGWDSPLHF
-	few	TRBJ1-6	TRBV19	TGTGCCAGCGGCTCCTATAATTCACCCCTCCACTTT	CASGSYNSPLHF
-	-	TRBJ1-6	TRBV6-2/TRBV6-3	TGTGCCAGCAGTGTACAGGACTCCTATAATTCACCCCTCCACTTT	CASSVQDSYNSPLHF
TRBD1	-	TRBJ1-6	TRBV6-5	TGTGCCAGCAGAACCCCGGGACAGGGCAATTCACCCCTCCACTTT	CASRTPGQGNSPLHF